These 13 T cell receptor beta chains came from one sample sequenced in a study of blood T cell repertoires in COVID-19. The method was immunoSEQ multiplex PCR; TCRdb's version includes in-frame clones alone and lacks a portion of them. The sample lists about 120,000 clones, around 88% occurring once. The sample taken for sequencing was peripheral blood. These receptors came from a human donor with acute or convalescent COVID-19. The donor label of this sample is uncertain.

The CDR3 is CASSPPGYGYTF. The CDR3 DNA reads TGTGCCAGTAGTCCCCCCGGCTATGGCTACACCTTC. The chain recombines TRBV19 with TRBJ1-2; D uncertain. Trimming left V 5 bases short and J 4 bases short, with 8 bases between. CDR1 and CDR2 from the germline V gene are LNHDA and SQIVND (reference sequence). The CDR3 has 12 amino acids.

The rearrangement links TRBV6-5 to TRBJ1-5; D is perhaps TRBD1 (6 bases). The CDR3 runs to 15 residues. CDR1 MNHEY and CDR2 SVGAGI come from the germline V gene. Between the trimmed V and J ends, which lost 6 bases and 0 bases, there was a span of 12 bases. CDR3 sequence: CASRPTGISNQPQHF. The CDR3 DNA reads TGTGCCAGCAGACCAACAGGGATTAGCAATCAGCCCCAGCATTTT.

V gene TRBV9 combines with J gene TRBJ1-6; TRBD1 aligns across 9 bases. Germline-derived CDR1 and CDR2 are SGDLS and YYNGEE. CDR3 length equals 14 residues. Trimming at V came to 4 bases and at J to 9 bases, leaving 5 bases not matched to a gene. CDR3 DNA sequence: TGTGCCAGCAGCAACCGGGACAGGGTTTCACCCCTCCACTTT. Amino acid sequence: CASSNRDRVSPLHF.

This clone was counted a single time. This sequence joins TRBV6-6 and TRBJ1-5; no definite D call. The CDR3 runs 15 residues. In germline, CDR1 is MNHNY, CDR2 SVGAGI (reference sequence). V was shortened by 4 bases and J by 0 bases, with 10 bases between the two germline ends. The CDR3 region is CASSLVPPSNQPQHF. CDR3 in DNA: TGTGCCAGCAGTTTAGTCCCACCTAGCAATCAGCCCCAGCATTTT.

This chain joins TRBV7-9 and TRBJ2-1, with TRBD1 matching over 8 bases. V lost 7 bases to trimming and J lost 4 bases; unmatched junction nucleotides: 9. The CDR3 spans 15 residues. Germline CDR1 SEHNR, CDR2 FQNEAQ (reference sequence). Here the CDR3 DNA reads TGTGCCAGCAACGCCGACAGGGGCCGGTACAATGAGCAGTTCTTC. Translating gives CASNADRGRYNEQFF.

The genes are TRBV6-5 and TRBJ1-3; weak D call: TRBD1 (6 bases). CDR1 MNHEY and CDR2 SVGAGI come from the germline V gene. The CDR3 is 13 amino acids. CDR3 region: CVSRGSSGNTIYF. The CDR3 DNA sequence: TGTGTGTCAAGGGGGAGCTCTGGAAACACCATATATTTT.

This clone was detected only once. The rearrangement joins TRBV4-1 to TRBJ2-3, with TRBD2 matching 13 bases. CDR3 length: 18 amino acids. Germline V CDR1 and CDR2: MGHRA, YSYEKL. V trimming: 1 base; J trimming: 2 bases; junction bases outside the gene matches: 6. DNA of the CDR3: TGCGCCAGCAGCCAAGTTGGGACTAGCGGGATCACCACAGATACGCAGTATTTT. Translation: CASSQVGTSGITTDTQYF.

The chain links TRBV4-1 to TRBJ1-5; D not resolved. Trimming removed 4 bases at V and 1 base at J, with 8 bases between. Germline CDR1 and CDR2: MGHRA and YSYEKL. This CDR3 is built from 14 residues. The CDR3 DNA reads TGCGCCAGCAGCCCACCGGGGAGCAATCAGCCCCAGCATTTT. As protein: CASSPPGSNQPQHF.

This clone was counted once. This sequence joins TRBV5-1 and TRBJ1-1, with a weak D call TRBD1 (6 bases). Germline assignment: CDR1 SGHRS and CDR2 YFSETQ. CDR3 length: 14 amino acids. Trimming removed 4 bases from V and 0 bases from J, with 10 bases in between. The CDR3 loop reads CASSPGGMNTEAFF. CDR3 bases: TGCGCCAGCAGCCCTGGGGGCATGAACACTGAAGCTTTCTTT.

This chain connects TRBV27 to TRBJ2-4; D is unclear. Germline assignment: CDR1 MNHEY and CDR2 SMNVEV (reference sequence). V lost 2 bases, J lost 2 bases, and 16 bases lay in between. This CDR3 comprises 17 residues. CDR3 in DNA: TGTGCCAGCAGTTTAATCGGTGATTCTGACTCCAAAAACATTCAGTACTTC. Translation: CASSLIGDSDSKNIQYF.

V is TRBV3-1 (or the pseudogene TRBV3-2) and J is TRBJ2-2; D is possibly TRBD2 (5 bases). V lost 0 bases and J 6 bases, leaving 14 bases between the germline ends. The CDR3 has 16 amino acids. Germline assignment: CDR1 LGHDT and CDR2 YNNKEL (reference sequence). For the CDR3, the DNA is TGTGCCAGCAGCCAAGATAACCCCTTCGGGGCCGGGGAGCTGTTTTTT. Translated, it gives CASSQDNPFGAGELFF.

The chain couples TRBV18 to TRBJ2-7, with D possibly being TRBD2 (5 bases). Germline V gene data show CDR1 as KGHSH and CDR2 as LQKENI. Trimming took 2 bases from V and 3 from J, leaving 11 bases between them. The CDR3 sequence is 14 residues long. The CDR3 is CASSPEGANYEQYF. The CDR3 DNA is TGTGCCAGCTCACCAGAGGGAGCCAACTACGAGCAGTACTTC.

V gene TRBV6-2 or TRBV6-3 combines with J gene TRBJ2-7; D possibly corresponds to TRBD2 (5 bases). This CDR3 is built from 14 residues. The V and J ends lost 1 base and 2 bases respectively, with 9 bases between them. The germline CDR1 and CDR2 sequences are MNHEY and SVGEGT. In DNA, the CDR3 is TGTGCCAGCAGTTACTGGACTGCCACCTACGAGCAGTACTTC. Protein sequence: CASSYWTATYEQYF.